This T cell receptor beta chain was found in a study of blood T cell repertoires in COVID-19. As processed by the authors: Counts of nucleated cells, estimated from reference gene primer amplification, were obtained. The assay was immunoSEQ multiplex PCR, and TCRdb's table has in-frame clones only and misses some. The D gene and trimming were derived from the DNA, and the V and J assignments and clone size from that table. The data show under 350,000 clones, roughly 86% seen once. V was clipped by 7 bases and J by 3 bases; unmatched bases: 11. The germline CDR1 and CDR2 sequences are MNHNY and SVGAGI (reference sequence). CDR3 length: 16 residues.

This receptor was identified in a woman in her thirties with COVID-19, enrolled during active disease. V is TRBV6-6 and J is TRBJ2-5; 10 bases fit TRBD1. The sample was peripheral blood. The CDR3 coding sequence is TGTGCCAGCACCTTCCCTCCGGGACAGGGGAAAGAGACCCAGTACTTC. It yields the protein CASTFPPGQGKETQYF.